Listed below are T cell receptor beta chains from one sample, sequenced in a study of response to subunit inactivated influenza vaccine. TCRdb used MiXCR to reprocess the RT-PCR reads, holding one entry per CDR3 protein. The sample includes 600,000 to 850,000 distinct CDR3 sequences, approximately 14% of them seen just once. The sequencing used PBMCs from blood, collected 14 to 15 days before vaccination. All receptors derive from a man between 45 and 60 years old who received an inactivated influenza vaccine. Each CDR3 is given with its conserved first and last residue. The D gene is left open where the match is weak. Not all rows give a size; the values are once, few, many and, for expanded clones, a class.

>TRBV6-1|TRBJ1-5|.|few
CASNHRGNQPQHF
TGTGCCAGCAACCACAGGGGCAATCAGCCCCAGCATTTT
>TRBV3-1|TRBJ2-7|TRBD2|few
CASSLYPPGLAGGSGTYEQYF
TGTGCCAGCAGCCTTTACCCACCGGGACTAGCGGGAGGTAGCGGCACCTACGAGCAGTACTTC
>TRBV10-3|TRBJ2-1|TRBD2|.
CAISDGTSGKRNEQFF
TGTGCCATCAGTGACGGGACTAGCGGGAAAAGGAATGAGCAGTTCTTC
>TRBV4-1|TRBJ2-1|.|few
CASSPGATSYNEQFF
TGCGCCAGCAGCCCAGGGGCTACCTCCTACAATGAGCAGTTCTTC
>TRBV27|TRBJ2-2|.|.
CASLYPHHETNTGELFF
TGTGCCAGCCTATACCCCCATCACGAGACCAACACCGGGGAGCTGTTTTTT
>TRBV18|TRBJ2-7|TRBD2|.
CASSKTSGGYEQYF
TGTGCCAGCTCAAAGACTAGCGGGGGCTACGAGCAGTACTTC
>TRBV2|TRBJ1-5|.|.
CASSEMRSNQPQHF
TGTGCCAGCAGTGAAATGCGGAGCAATCAGCCCCAGCATTTT
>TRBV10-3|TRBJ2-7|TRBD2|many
CAISPYTSGGRSYEQYF
TGTGCCATTTCCCCTTATACTAGCGGGGGGCGCAGCTACGAGCAGTACTTC
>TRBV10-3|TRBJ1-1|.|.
CAISEGPNTEAFF
TGTGCCATCAGTGAGGGGCCGAACACTGAAGCTTTCTTT
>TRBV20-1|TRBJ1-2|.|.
CSARGVNSNYGYTF
TGCAGTGCTAGAGGTGTCAACTCTAACTATGGCTACACCTTC
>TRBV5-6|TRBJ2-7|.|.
CASSLAWGTEFYEQYF
TGTGCCAGCAGCTTGGCCTGGGGCACTGAGTTCTACGAGCAGTACTTC
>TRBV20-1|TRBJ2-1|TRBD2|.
CSARSSFLAGEWNEQFF
TGCAGTGCTAGAAGCTCGTTCCTAGCGGGGGAATGGAATGAGCAGTTCTTC
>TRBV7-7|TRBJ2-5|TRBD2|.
CASSLTTSGEETQYF
TGTGCTAGCAGCTTGACGACTAGCGGGGAAGAGACCCAGTACTTC
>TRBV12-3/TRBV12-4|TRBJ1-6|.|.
CASGLGGGSPLHF
TGTGCCAGCGGGTTGGGGGGCGGTTCACCCCTCCACTTT
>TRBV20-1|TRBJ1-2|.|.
CSASSGFKSLGYTF
TGCAGTGCTAGTTCCGGGTTTAAGTCGCTTGGCTACACCTTC
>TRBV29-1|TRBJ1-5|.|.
CSVAEGPDQPQLF
TGCAGCGTCGCCGAGGGCCCAGATCAGCCCCAGCTTTTT
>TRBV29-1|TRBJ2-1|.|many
CSVEPGRSINEQFF
TGCAGCGTTGAACCGGGACGGTCCATCAATGAGCAGTTCTTC
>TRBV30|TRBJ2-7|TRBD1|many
CAWSRDRGGYEQYF
TGTGCCTGGAGTAGGGACAGGGGAGGGTACGAGCAGTACTTC
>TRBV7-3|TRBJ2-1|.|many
CASSLIASYNEQFF
TGTGCCAGCAGCTTAATAGCGAGTTACAATGAGCAGTTCTTC
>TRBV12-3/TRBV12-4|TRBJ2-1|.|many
CASTRDGSSYNEQFF
TGTGCCAGCACACGGGACGGAAGCTCCTACAATGAGCAGTTCTTC
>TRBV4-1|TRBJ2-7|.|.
CASSQTPQGSYEQYF
TGCGCCAGCAGCCAAACACCTCAGGGGAGCTACGAGCAGTACTTC
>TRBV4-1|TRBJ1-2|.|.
CASSQANVRGALYGYTF
TGCGCCAGCAGCCAAGCGAACGTTAGGGGAGCCCTCTATGGCTACACCTTC
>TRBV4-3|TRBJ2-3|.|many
CASSQDWGVPLSGDTQYF
TGCGCCAGCAGCCAAGATTGGGGAGTGCCTCTGTCTGGAGATACGCAGTATTTT
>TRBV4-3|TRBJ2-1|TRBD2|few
CASSQFASGADNEQFF
TGCGCCAGCAGCCAATTCGCTAGCGGGGCGGACAATGAGCAGTTCTTC
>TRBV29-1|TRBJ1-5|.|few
CSVGFGGVREPQHF
TGCAGCGTTGGATTTGGTGGGGTGAGGGAGCCCCAGCATTTT
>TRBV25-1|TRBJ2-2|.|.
CASSEYMGVPTGELFF
TGTGCCAGCAGTGAATATATGGGGGTTCCCACCGGGGAGCTGTTTTTT
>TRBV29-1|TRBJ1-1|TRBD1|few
CSVRRDRNTEAFF
TGCAGCGTCCGACGGGACAGGAACACTGAAGCTTTCTTT
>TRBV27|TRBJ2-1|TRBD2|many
CASTVYGGSSYNEQFF
TGTGCCAGCACCGTTTACGGCGGGAGCTCCTACAATGAGCAGTTCTTC
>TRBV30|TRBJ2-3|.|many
CAWGQAGTQYF
TGTGCCTGGGGACAAGCAGGAACGCAGTATTTT
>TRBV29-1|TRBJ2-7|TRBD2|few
CSVNSGGGEQYF
TGCAGCGTTAATAGCGGGGGAGGAGAGCAGTACTTC
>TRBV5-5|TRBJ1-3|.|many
CASSLARGNTIYF
TGTGCCAGCAGCTTGGCCCGAGGAAACACCATATATTTT
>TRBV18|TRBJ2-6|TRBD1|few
CASSPQGASGANVLTF
TGTGCCAGCTCACCCCAGGGGGCGTCTGGGGCCAACGTCCTGACTTTC
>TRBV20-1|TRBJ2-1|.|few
CSAGPVGYNEQFF
TGCAGTGCTGGCCCGGTAGGATACAATGAGCAGTTCTTC
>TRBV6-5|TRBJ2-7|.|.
CASSLTAISGVYEQYF
TGTGCCAGCAGTTTGACGGCCATATCAGGGGTGTACGAGCAGTACTTC
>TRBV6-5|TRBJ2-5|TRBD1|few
CASSYSKGAQTQYF
TGTGCCAGCAGTTACTCGAAGGGGGCACAGACCCAGTACTTC
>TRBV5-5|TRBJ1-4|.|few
CASSPRTGFSSNEKLFF
TGTGCCAGCAGCCCCCGAACAGGCTTCTCGAGTAATGAAAAACTGTTTTTT
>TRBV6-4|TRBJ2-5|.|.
CASSDPLGQGLVEETQYF
TGTGCCAGCAGTGACCCCCTGGGACAGGGACTAGTGGAGGAGACCCAGTACTTC
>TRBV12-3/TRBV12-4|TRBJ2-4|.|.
CASSLAGAIAKNIQYF
TGTGCCAGCAGTTTAGCGGGGGCCATAGCCAAAAACATTCAGTACTTC
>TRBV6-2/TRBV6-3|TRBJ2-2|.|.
CASSPPGVGGELFF
TGTGCCAGCAGTCCCCCAGGGGTAGGCGGGGAGCTGTTTTTT
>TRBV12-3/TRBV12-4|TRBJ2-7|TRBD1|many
CASSSHNRGLEQYF
TGTGCCAGCAGTTCCCACAACAGGGGTCTCGAGCAGTACTTC
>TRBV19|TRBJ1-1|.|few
CASSVSGKTEAFF
TGTGCCAGTAGTGTGAGCGGAAAGACTGAAGCTTTCTTT
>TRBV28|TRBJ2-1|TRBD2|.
CASSRLAGGTYNEQFF
TGTGCCAGCAGTCGACTAGCGGGGGGGACCTACAATGAGCAGTTCTTC
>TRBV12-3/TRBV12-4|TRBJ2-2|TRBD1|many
CASRAHRGANTGELFF
TGTGCCAGCAGGGCACACAGGGGCGCGAACACCGGGGAGCTGTTTTTT
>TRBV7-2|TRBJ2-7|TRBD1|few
CASRLRTGTYEQYF
TGTGCCAGCAGGCTAAGGACAGGGACCTACGAGCAGTACTTC
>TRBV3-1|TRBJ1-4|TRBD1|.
CASGDRNEKLFF
TGTGCCAGCGGGGACAGGAATGAAAAACTGTTTTTT
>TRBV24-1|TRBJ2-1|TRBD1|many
CATSDLPGQGLSSYNEQFF
TGTGCCACCAGTGATTTGCCGGGACAGGGGCTCAGCTCCTACAATGAGCAGTTCTTC
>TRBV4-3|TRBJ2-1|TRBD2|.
CASSQGLAGDPYNEQFF
TGCGCCAGCAGCCAAGGATTAGCGGGAGATCCCTACAATGAGCAGTTCTTC
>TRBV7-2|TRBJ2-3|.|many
CASRMGSTDTQYF
TGTGCCAGCCGGATGGGAAGCACAGATACGCAGTATTTT
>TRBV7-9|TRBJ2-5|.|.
CASSLSTRDPQETQYF
TGTGCCAGCAGCTTAAGCACTAGGGACCCTCAAGAGACCCAGTACTTC
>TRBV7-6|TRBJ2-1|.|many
CASSLALETWSHEQFF
TGTGCCAGCAGCTTAGCGTTGGAGACTTGGTCGCATGAGCAGTTCTTC
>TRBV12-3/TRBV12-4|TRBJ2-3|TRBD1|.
CASSLQTGIGDTQYF
TGTGCCAGCAGTTTACAGACAGGGATAGGGGATACGCAGTATTTT
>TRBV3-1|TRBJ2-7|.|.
CASSQVYGDYEQYF
TGTGCCAGCAGCCAAGTGTACGGGGACTACGAGCAGTACTTC
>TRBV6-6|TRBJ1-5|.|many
CASSPGGNQPQHF
TGTGCCAGCAGCCCCGGCGGCAATCAGCCCCAGCATTTT
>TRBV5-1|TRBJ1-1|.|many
CASSVATSRMNTEAFF
TGCGCCAGCAGCGTAGCGACCAGTAGAATGAACACTGAAGCTTTCTTT
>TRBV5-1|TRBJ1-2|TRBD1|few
CASSFDRDPYGYTF
TGCGCCAGCAGCTTCGACAGGGACCCCTATGGCTACACCTTC
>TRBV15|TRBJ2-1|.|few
CATSRTGSPYNEQFF
TGTGCCACCAGCAGAACAGGGTCCCCTTACAATGAGCAGTTCTTC
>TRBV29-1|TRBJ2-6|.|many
CSASPSGANVLTF
TGCAGCGCCAGCCCTTCTGGGGCCAACGTCCTGACTTTC
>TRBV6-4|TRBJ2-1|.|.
CASSDNNNEQFF
TGTGCCAGCAGTGACAACAACAATGAGCAGTTCTTC